Below are 27 T cell receptor beta chains sequenced from a single sample in a study of blood T cell repertoires in COVID-19. The assay was immunoSEQ multiplex PCR, and TCRdb's table has in-frame clones only and misses some. Among 200,000 to 250,000 clones listed, around 88% were seen once. Sequencing used peripheral blood. The origin of the receptors is a man aged 18 to 30 with active or convalescent COVID-19.

CDR3 sequence reads: CASSLAGIGRLRHEQYF. CDR3 in DNA: TGTGCCAGCAGCTTGGCCGGGATAGGACGGCTTAGACACGAGCAGTACTTC. V gene TRBV5-8 combines with J gene TRBJ2-7, with D possibly matching TRBD2 (5 bases). Trimming removed 0 bases at V and 5 bases at J, with 21 bases between. Germline V gene sequence: CDR1 SGHTS, CDR2 YDEGEE. The CDR3 runs to 17 residues.

The V gene is TRBV6-1, the J gene TRBJ2-2, with D maybe TRBD2 (5 bases). Between the trimmed V and J ends, which lost 0 bases and 6 bases, there was a span of 8 bases. CDR1 and CDR2 (germline): MNHNS, SASEGT. CDR3 length: 14 amino acids. This chain's CDR3 is CASSEAEEAGELFF. Here the CDR3 DNA reads TGTGCCAGCAGTGAAGCGGAGGAGGCCGGGGAGCTGTTTTTT.

J is TRBJ1-4 and V is TRBV6-5; no firm D call. This CDR3 comprises 16 residues. Germline V gene data show CDR1 as MNHEY and CDR2 as SVGAGI. Trimming took 2 bases from V and 0 from J, leaving 10 bases between them. The CDR3 DNA is TGTGCCAGCAGTTACCGGGAATATTCAACTAATGAAAAACTGTTTTTT. Translated: CASSYREYSTNEKLFF.

J is TRBJ2-3 and V is TRBV28, with TRBD2 identical over 16 bases. CDR3 length equals 20 residues. V lost 3 bases and J lost 3; bases outside the gene matches: 12. Germline CDR1 and CDR2: MDHEN and SYDVKM. CDR3 region: CASSFFPAGTSGRGTDTQYF. CDR3 nucleotide sequence: TGTGCCAGCAGTTTCTTTCCGGCCGGGACTAGCGGGAGGGGGACAGATACGCAGTATTTT.

This chain links TRBV6-5 with TRBJ1-4; TRBD1 might be the D (5 bases). The V gene lost 8 bases and the J gene lost 8 bases, with 21 bases spanning the gap. Germline V gene data show CDR1 as MNHEY and CDR2 as SVGAGI. CDR3 length: 15 residues. The CDR3 DNA reads as TGTGCCAGCGACCGCGGGGCCGGAACTTCAGAAAAACTGTTTTTT. Protein: CASDRGAGTSEKLFF.

The genes are TRBV2 and TRBJ1-6; D gene uncertain. CDR1 SNHLY and CDR2 FYNNEI come from the germline V gene. V was trimmed by 1 base and J by 11 bases, leaving 9 bases between them. The CDR3 runs 13 residues. CDR3 bases: TGTGCCAGCAGTGAAGTCGATGAGGCACCCCTCCACTTT. This encodes CASSEVDEAPLHF.

The chain couples TRBV30 to TRBJ1-4, with TRBD1 matching over 9 bases. The CDR3 length is 15 residues. Losses at the gene ends were 3 bases for V and 8 bases for J; bases not matched to a gene: 10. Germline V gene sequence: CDR1 GTSNPN, CDR2 SVGIG (reference sequence). Here the CDR3 reads CAWSTGGRIREKLFF. Written as DNA, the CDR3 is TGTGCCTGGAGCACAGGGGGCAGAATAAGAGAAAAACTGTTTTTT.

This chain joins TRBV27 and TRBJ2-7; 7 nucleotides align to TRBD2. The CDR3 totals 16 residues. Germline V gene sequence: CDR1 MNHEY, CDR2 SMNVEV (reference sequence). J gave up 1 base and V 5 bases, and 11 bases lay outside the gene matches. CDR3 nucleotide sequence: TGTGCCAGCAGTCCCCTAGGACTAGGTGGGTCCTACGAGCAGTACTTC. Residues: CASSPLGLGGSYEQYF.

J is TRBJ1-1 and V is TRBV29-1, with 12 bases that match TRBD1. This CDR3 is built from 13 residues. V shed 5 bases, J shed 6 bases, and the junction held 4 bases outside the gene matches. Germline V CDR1 and CDR2: SQVTM, ANQGSEA. CDR3 loop: CSVRGQGASEAFF. For the CDR3, the DNA is TGCAGCGTTAGGGGACAGGGGGCGTCTGAAGCTTTCTTT.

The chain recombines TRBV6-5 with TRBJ1-2; 9 bases line up with TRBD1. This CDR3 has 14 residues. CDR1 is MNHEY and CDR2 is SVGAGI in the germline V gene. The junction had 14 bases not matched to a gene; V was cut back by 5 bases and J by 13 bases. Here the CDR3 DNA reads TGTGCCAGCAGTCCCACGGGACAGGGACCGAGGGGCACCTTC. Translation: CASSPTGQGPRGTF.

This rearrangement joins TRBV29-1 to TRBJ1-2; perhaps TRBD1 as D (6 bases). Looked up from germline, CDR1 is SQVTM and CDR2 is ANQGSEA. V was trimmed by 4 bases and J by 7 bases, leaving 28 bases between them. The CDR3 has 17 amino acids. The CDR3 here is CSVVLFGGAGYRPGYTF. For the CDR3, the DNA is TGCAGCGTTGTTTTATTTGGGGGGGCCGGGTATAGGCCTGGCTACACCTTC.

The genes are TRBV7-2 and TRBJ2-1; tentatively, D is TRBD2 (5 bases). The CDR3 covers 16 residues. The germline V and J ends were trimmed by 5 bases and 0 bases, with 14 bases remaining between them. Germline CDR1 and CDR2: SGHTA and FQGNSA. The CDR3 region is CASSPGGGSSYNEQFF. The CDR3 DNA reads TGTGCCAGCAGCCCCGGTGGAGGTAGCTCCTACAATGAGCAGTTCTTC.

The rearrangement joins TRBV6-5 to TRBJ1-3, with D unclear. The CDR3 covers 15 residues. Germline V gene sequence: CDR1 MNHEY, CDR2 SVGAGI. Trimming stripped 0 bases from V and 0 bases from J, with 6 bases between. The CDR3 loop reads CASSYSAGSGNTIYF. The CDR3, as DNA: TGTGCCAGCAGTTACTCGGCAGGCTCTGGAAACACCATATATTTT.

V gene TRBV5-1 combines with J gene TRBJ2-2; D may be TRBD1 (7 bases). The CDR3 totals 15 residues. CDR1 is SGHRS and CDR2 is YFSETQ in the germline V gene. V lost 0 bases and J lost 6, with 12 bases in between. In DNA, the CDR3 is TGCGCCAGCAGCTTGGCCGCAGGGGGGCCCGGGGAGCTGTTTTTT. As protein: CASSLAAGGPGELFF. The full variable domain, completed using reference TRBV5-1 and TRBJ2-2, is KAGVTQTPRYLIKTRGQQVTLSCSPISGHRSVSWYQQTPGQGLQFLFEYFSETQRNKGNFPGRFSGRQFSNSRSEMNVSTLELGDSALYLCASSLAAGGPGELFFGEGSRLTVL.

J is TRBJ2-7 and V is TRBV6-2 or TRBV6-3; D not resolved. V lost 5 bases and J lost 7, with 12 bases in between. The V gene's germline CDR1 is MNHEY and CDR2 SVGEGT. This CDR3 is 12 amino acids long. This chain's CDR3 is CASSPPMREQYF. The CDR3 coding sequence is TGTGCCAGCAGTCCCCCGATGAGAGAGCAGTACTTC.

V and J are TRBV28 and TRBJ1-1; D is possibly TRBD1 (5 bases). Trimming took 6 bases from V and 0 from J, leaving 14 bases between them. The CDR3 has 15 amino acids. Germline V gene data show CDR1 as MDHEN and CDR2 as SYDVKM. CDR3: CASSLTRAMNTEAFF. The CDR3, as DNA: TGTGCCAGCAGCCTAACCAGGGCTATGAACACTGAAGCTTTCTTT.

In its sample, this clone was seen a few times. The chain joins TRBV11-2 to TRBJ2-5; a weak D match, TRBD1 (5 bases). V was clipped by 0 bases and J by 4 bases, with 12 bases between them. Germline V CDR1 and CDR2: SGHAT, FQNNGV. This CDR3 is 15 amino acids long. The CDR3 DNA reads as TGTGCCAGCAGCTTAGATAGAACAGGTACAGAGACCCAGTACTTC. Translation gives CASSLDRTGTETQYF.

This chain connects TRBV5-1 to TRBJ2-3, with D maybe TRBD1 (6 bases). The CDR3 covers 13 residues. Trimming took off 5 bases at V and 3 bases at J, with 10 bases between the two ends. The germline V gene encodes CDR1 SGHRS and CDR2 YFSETQ. CDR3 loop: CASRSTGTDTQYF. The CDR3 DNA is TGCGCCAGCAGGTCAACAGGGACAGATACGCAGTATTTT. The full variable domain, with the rest looked up from reference TRBV5-1 and TRBJ2-3, is KAGVTQTPRYLIKTRGQQVTLSCSPISGHRSVSWYQQTPGQGLQFLFEYFSETQRNKGNFPGRFSGRQFSNSRSEMNVSTLELGDSALYLCASRSTGTDTQYFGPGTRLTVL.

This chain connects TRBV7-8 to TRBJ2-7; tentatively, D is TRBD1 (5 bases). V lost 3 bases and J lost 5, with 17 bases in between. CDR1 and CDR2 from the germline V gene are SGHVS and FQNEAQ. The CDR3 is 15 residues long. CDR3 in DNA: TGTGCCAGCAGCTTCCCACTCAGGGATCGGCACGAGCAGTACTTC. Translated, it gives CASSFPLRDRHEQYF. Filled out from reference TRBV7-8 and TRBJ2-7, the complete variable domain reads GAGVSQSPRYKVAKRGQDVALRCDPISGHVSLFWYQQALGQGPEFLTYFQNEAQLDKSGLPSDRFFAERPEGSVSTLKIQRTQQEDSAVYLCASSFPLRDRHEQYFGPGTRLTVT.

This chain joins TRBV7-2 and TRBJ2-4; D is unclear. Germline V gene sequence: CDR1 SGHTA, CDR2 FQGNSA. V lost 1 base and J lost 7, with 17 bases in between. The CDR3 covers 16 residues. The CDR3: CASSLGPPQVRNIQYF. The CDR3 nucleotides are TGTGCCAGCAGCTTAGGGCCCCCCCAAGTCAGGAACATTCAGTACTTC.

This clone was detected a few times. The chain uses TRBV30 and TRBJ2-3; D may be TRBD2 (5 bases). V was shortened by 4 bases and J by 3 bases, with 14 bases between the two germline ends. CDR1 and CDR2 from the germline V gene are GTSNPN and SVGIG (reference sequence). The CDR3 has 14 residues. As DNA, the CDR3 is TGTGCCTGGAAGGTGGGAGCGGTTACAGATACGCAGTATTTT. Amino acids: CAWKVGAVTDTQYF.

Written as DNA, the CDR3 is TGTGCCAGCAGCTTTTTTAGCGGCAATGAGCAGTTCTTC. Its translation: CASSFFSGNEQFF. The V gene is TRBV7-9, the J gene TRBJ2-1; D perhaps matches TRBD2 (6 bases). The V end was cut by 3 bases, the J end by 6 bases, with 9 bases between. The CDR3 loop spans 13 amino acids. Germline CDR1 is SEHNR and CDR2 is FQNEAQ (reference sequence).

J is TRBJ1-5 and V is TRBV24-1; 7 bases line up with TRBD1. The V and J ends lost 3 bases and 4 bases, in that order; junction bases with no gene match: 5. CDR1 and CDR2 from the germline V gene are KGHDR and SFDVKD. The CDR3 contains 15 residues. The CDR3 is CATSDPGQINQPQHF. The CDR3 nucleotides are TGTGCCACCAGTGATCCGGGACAGATAAATCAGCCCCAGCATTTT.

The V and J genes are TRBV5-1 and TRBJ1-6, with TRBD1 matching over 7 bases. Trimming at V came to 3 bases and at J to 9 bases, leaving 9 bases not matched to a gene. CDR3 size: 15 residues. Per the germline V gene, CDR1 is SGHRS and CDR2 is YFSETQ. The CDR3 loop is CASSWETGKGSPLHF. CDR3 in DNA: TGCGCCAGCAGCTGGGAGACAGGGAAGGGTTCACCCCTCCACTTT.

The chain couples TRBV2 to TRBJ1-2, with D uncertain. CDR3 length: 16 residues. The V gene lost 1 base and the J gene lost 7 bases, with 19 bases spanning the gap. Germline CDR1 is SNHLY and CDR2 is FYNNEI. The CDR3 protein is CASSEEVGRTTSGYTF. In DNA, the CDR3 is TGTGCCAGCAGTGAAGAAGTGGGCAGAACGACGAGTGGCTACACCTTC.

This chain links TRBV27 with TRBJ2-1; D may be TRBD2 (6 bases). The V gene lost 6 bases and the J gene lost 13 bases, with 19 bases spanning the gap. Germline CDR1 is MNHEY and CDR2 is SMNVEV (reference sequence). The CDR3 runs 13 residues. This CDR3 reads CASSPPRGYLQFF. For the CDR3, the DNA is TGTGCCAGCAGCCCCCCACGGGGGTACCTACAGTTCTTC.

The rearrangement uses TRBV7-8 and TRBJ1-5; D is perhaps TRBD1 (5 bases). This CDR3 spans 15 amino acids. Trimming shortened V by 2 bases and J by 3 bases, and 11 bases separated the two germline ends. CDR1 is SGHVS and CDR2 is FQNEAQ in the germline V gene. The CDR3: CASSLSSTDNQPQHF. The CDR3 bases are TGTGCCAGCAGCTTATCATCGACAGACAATCAGCCCCAGCATTTT.